This T cell receptor beta chain appears in the sequencing data of a study of tissue T cells after allogeneic stem cell transplantation. Broader study findings: In patients and mice, blood and spleen missed much of tissue repertoire. Anatomically similar tissues had similar TCR repertoires within each patient. Alloreactivity or antigen specificity of tissue TCRs was not determined; some clones might be host cells.

Profiling relied on immunoSEQ multiplex PCR, and the TCRdb table lists in-frame clones only, not all of them. The sample contains about 2,800 clones, roughly 47% of which appear only once. Note on this clone: Its antigen remains unknown. Gene names denote mouse genes. The read finishes 1 residue shy of the CDR3 end, and the germline J gene is used to complete it.

V lost 3 bases and J lost 7, with 11 bases in between. Germline lookup yields CDR1 KGHPV and CDR2 FQNQEV (reference sequence). This CDR3 is built from 13 residues. Described time point: mouse harvest day 14 after allogeneic transplant. Mouse grafts combined 10^7 T-cell-depleted bone marrow cells with 10^6 splenic CD5+ T cells. This clonotype was sampled from a female BALB/c mouse given C57BL/6 T cells with graft-versus-host disease after an allogeneic hematopoietic cell transplant. This chain joins TRBV26 and TRBJ2-5; the D is unclear. The sample was gut tissue. Partial CDR3 DNA: TGTGCCAGCAGTCTTAAGAGGGAACACACCCAGTAC. Translation: CASSLKREHTQY. The full CDR3 protein is CASSLKREHTQYF.